These 12 T cell receptor beta chains were sequenced from one sample in a study of OX40 agonist ivuxolimab in advanced cancers. This table comes from immunoSEQ multiplex PCR, and its TCRdb copy is limited to in-frame clones, with some not included. The sample yields some 46,000 clones, 85% to 95% seen once. The sequenced sample was CD4+ or CD8+ T cells sorted from blood, obtained in a trial of the OX40 agonist ivuxolimab. The source of these receptors is an adult with an advanced solid tumor such as melanoma, head and neck, liver or kidney cancer.

The chain couples TRBV9 to TRBJ1-1, with 7 nucleotides matching TRBD1. Germline assignment: CDR1 SGDLS and CDR2 YYNGEE. The CDR3 is made up of 17 amino acids. V gave up 3 bases and J gave up 1 base; unmatched junction bases: 12. This CDR3 is CASSAQGILRRNTEAFF. CDR3 in DNA: TGTGCCAGCAGCGCACAGGGGATATTAAGGCGGAACACTGAAGCTTTCTTT.

The gene calls are TRBV5-8 and TRBJ2-7, with D perhaps TRBD1 (5 bases). CDR1 and CDR2 from the germline V gene are SGHTS and YDEGEE. The CDR3 sequence is 16 residues long. The ends were cut back, 2 bases at V and 3 bases at J, with 18 bases in the middle. As DNA, the CDR3 is TGTGCCAGCAGCTTAATAATCAGGGAACCCCACTACGAGCAGTACTTC. It codes for CASSLIIREPHYEQYF.

As DNA, the CDR3 is TGTGCCAGCAGTGAAGAAGGACTAAAGGAGACCCAGTACTTC. This translates into CASSEEGLKETQYF. V gene TRBV2 combines with J gene TRBJ2-5, with D tentatively TRBD2 (6 bases). Trimming took off 1 base at V and 5 bases at J, with 11 bases between the two ends. Per germline, CDR1 SNHLY and CDR2 FYNNEI. The length of the CDR3 is 14 residues.

The chain has TRBV28 and TRBJ2-7; D possibly uses TRBD1 or TRBD2 (5 bases each). V was cut by 3 bases and J by 11 bases, with 14 bases left in between. Germline loops: CDR1 MDHEN, CDR2 SYDVKM. This CDR3 is built from 12 residues. The CDR3 loop is CASSFPRDREYF. CDR3 nucleotide sequence: TGTGCCAGCAGTTTCCCCCGGGACCGGGAGTACTTC.

The sample holds one count of this clone. V gene TRBV27 combines with J gene TRBJ2-7, with 7 bases matching TRBD1. CDR1 and CDR2 (germline): MNHEY, SMNVEV (reference sequence). This CDR3 has 15 amino acids. Trimming cost V 5 bases and J 1 base; bases outside gene matches: 8. The CDR3: CASSEVGQSSYEQYF. CDR3 coding DNA: TGTGCCAGCAGTGAAGTGGGACAGTCTTCCTACGAGCAGTACTTC.

The chain has TRBV30 and TRBJ2-2; D perhaps matches TRBD2 (5 bases). The CDR3 totals 13 residues. Trimming took off 3 bases at V and 3 bases at J, with 8 bases between the two ends. Germline values: CDR1 GTSNPN, CDR2 SVGIG (reference sequence). The CDR3 DNA follows: TGTGCCTGGAGAGGTAGCGACACCGGGGAGCTGTTTTTT. Residues: CAWRGSDTGELFF.

CDR3 sequence (DNA): TGTGCCAGCAGTTACCCGACTAGCGGGAGCCCTTCCTACGAGCAGTACTTC. Translated: CASSYPTSGSPSYEQYF. The genes are TRBV6-7 and TRBJ2-7; 12 nucleotides agree with TRBD2. TRBV6-7 is identified as an open reading frame with a role that is uncertain. J lost 1 base, V lost 2 bases, and 6 bases had no gene match. The CDR3 totals 17 residues.

The CDR3 DNA reads TGTGCCAGCAGCCAAGAGGAGGGACAGGGGATCCACGAGCAGTACTTC. Its protein product is CASSQEEGQGIHEQYF. The V call is TRBV4-2, the J call TRBJ2-7, with 10 bases matching TRBD1. The germline V gene has CDR1 LGHNA and CDR2 YNFKEQ. Germline trimming cut 0 bases from V and 5 bases from J; bases unmatched to any gene: 7. The CDR3 consists of 16 residues.

CDR3 sequence: CASSQDYGGGETQYF. The CDR3 DNA is TGCGCCAGCAGCCAAGATTACGGGGGAGGGGAGACCCAGTACTTC. The rearrangement uses TRBV4-3 and TRBJ2-5, with TRBD2 matching 7 bases. Trimming removed 0 bases from V and 5 bases from J; junction bases left unmatched: 6. Germline assignment: CDR1 LGHNA and CDR2 YSLEER. CDR3 length: 15 amino acids.

The V gene is TRBV5-4, the J gene TRBJ2-7; 11 bases fit TRBD2. V shed 2 bases and J 2 bases; nucleotides not matched to a gene: 9. Germline assignment: CDR1 SGHNT and CDR2 YYREEE (reference sequence). The CDR3 is made up of 17 amino acids. The CDR3 is CASSLTGTSGPTYEQYF. CDR3 bases: TGTGCCAGCAGCTTAACCGGGACTAGCGGCCCTACCTACGAGCAGTACTTC. Full variable domain (rest looked up from reference TRBV5-4 and TRBJ2-7): ETGVTQSPTHLIKTRGQQVTLRCSSQSGHNTVSWYQQALGQGPQFIFQYYREEENGRGNFPPRFSGLQFPNYSSELNVNALELDDSALYLCASSLTGTSGPTYEQYFGPGTRLTVT.

The V call is TRBV19, the J call TRBJ2-1, with TRBD1 as a possible D gene (6 bases). V lost 1 base and J lost 7, with 8 bases in between. The length of the CDR3 is 13 residues. From germline, CDR1 is LNHDA and CDR2 SQIVND (reference sequence). CDR3 DNA sequence: TGTGCCAGTAGTATAGGTACAGGGAATGAGCAGTTCTTC. Its protein is CASSIGTGNEQFF.

This clone has just one count. V and J are TRBV9 and TRBJ2-7, with TRBD2 matching 10 bases. Germline-derived CDR1 and CDR2 are SGDLS and YYNGEE. The V and J ends lost 3 bases and 0 bases, in that order; junction bases with no gene match: 3. The CDR3 loop spans 15 amino acids. CDR3 in DNA: TGTGCCAGCAGCGCCGGGACTAGCGCCTCCTACGAGCAGTACTTC. It specifies CASSAGTSASYEQYF.